Listed below are T cell receptor beta chains from one sample, sequenced in a study of cytomegalovirus exposure and HLA in healthy donors. The method was immunoSEQ multiplex PCR; TCRdb's version includes in-frame clones alone and lacks a portion of them. This sample has 150,000 to 200,000 clones, with about 80% found just once. Material: PBMCs. The receptors shown here come from a woman in her late teens or twenties in good health and CMV-seropositive. CDR3s include the opening cysteine and the closing phenylalanine or tryptophan. Only some rows state a clone size, as once, few, many or a class for expanded clones.

cdr3_aa | v_call | clone_size
CAWSVSGMDTGELFF | TRBV30 | .
CASTRDRGAGSPLHF | TRBV6-1 | .
CASSDSTSGEQFF | TRBV6-4 | .
CASTSLVTDTQYF | TRBV19 | .
CASSLAGMTMPEQFF | TRBV7-6 | .
CASRDRQGPDRGHGDTQYF | TRBV10-1 | few
CASSIGLAGADEQFF | TRBV19 | once
CASSIYRGRNTEAFF | TRBV28 | .
CASSSEGLAGMDEQFF | TRBV13 | once
CASTYPSAGEETQYF | TRBV2 | .
CASSLLAGGLGETQYF | TRBV6-5 | .
CAWSRFTAYNEQFF | TRBV30 | .
CASSVTGQGRDTQYF | TRBV10-1 | .
CASSPGGTEAFF | TRBV14 | .